The 24 T cell receptor beta chains below all came from one sample that was sequenced in a study of blood T cell repertoires in COVID-19. The method was immunoSEQ multiplex PCR; TCRdb's version includes in-frame clones alone and lacks a portion of them. The sample lists 300,000 to 400,000 clones, around 91% occurring once. Material: peripheral blood. The source of these receptors is a woman younger than 35 who had recovered from COVID-19.

The rearrangement links TRBV27 to TRBJ2-1, with 10 bases identical to TRBD2. Germline CDR1 MNHEY, CDR2 SMNVEV (reference sequence). V shed 4 bases and J 4 bases; nucleotides not matched to a gene: 13. The CDR3 runs to 18 residues. CDR3 in DNA: TGTGCCAGCAGTTCCCCCCCAGGACTAGCGGACCCTTACAATGAGCAGTTCTTC. Encoded protein: CASSSPPGLADPYNEQFF.

The table lists this clone with a count of one. V is TRBV7-2 and J is TRBJ2-3, with D unresolved. The CDR3 is 12 amino acids. Trimming took 5 bases from V and 5 from J, leaving 8 bases between them. CDR1 is SGHTA and CDR2 is FQGNSA in the germline V gene. DNA of the CDR3: TGTGCCAGCAGCCCGCGAATAGATACGCAGTATTTT. Protein: CASSPRIDTQYF.

This rearrangement joins TRBV2 to TRBJ2-1; 11 bases fit TRBD2. The germline V gene has CDR1 SNHLY and CDR2 FYNNEI. The junction had 5 bases not matched to a gene; V was cut back by 6 bases and J by 4 bases. This CDR3 is built from 15 residues. The CDR3 region is CASSVLAGEYNEQFF. The CDR3 DNA reads TGTGCCAGCAGCGTACTAGCGGGAGAATACAATGAGCAGTTCTTC.

V gene TRBV6-5 combines with J gene TRBJ1-2; D not resolved. The CDR3 contains 13 residues. Germline CDR1 is MNHEY and CDR2 is SVGAGI. The V gene lost 2 bases and the J gene lost 2 bases, with 6 bases spanning the gap. The CDR3 region is CASSYRENYGYTF. As DNA, the CDR3 is TGTGCCAGCAGTTACAGGGAGAACTATGGCTACACCTTC.

This clone was found once. The chain has TRBV24-1 and TRBJ1-2; 7 bases are a match to TRBD1. Trimming cost V 4 bases and J 5 bases; bases outside gene matches: 3. CDR3 length: 13 amino acids. Germline loops: CDR1 KGHDR, CDR2 SFDVKD. This CDR3 reads CATSERTGYGYTF. Here the CDR3 DNA reads TGTGCCACCAGTGAGAGGACAGGTTATGGCTACACCTTC.

The chain employs TRBV6-6 and TRBJ2-2; D possibly corresponds to TRBD1 (6 bases). This CDR3 comprises 14 residues. The germline CDR1 and CDR2 sequences are MNHNY and SVGAGI (reference sequence). The ends were cut back, 4 bases at V and 2 bases at J, with 8 bases in the middle. CDR3 amino acids: CASSLGQNTGELFF. DNA of the CDR3: TGTGCCAGCAGTTTGGGACAAAACACCGGGGAGCTGTTTTTT.

The rearrangement joins TRBV29-1 to TRBJ2-5; 11 nucleotides agree with TRBD2. V trimming: 7 bases; J trimming: 5 bases; junction bases outside the gene matches: 9. The V gene's germline CDR1 is SQVTM and CDR2 ANQGSEA. This CDR3 has 14 residues. This chain's CDR3 is CSASHASGRETQYF. The CDR3 DNA follows: TGCAGCGCCTCCCATGCTAGCGGGAGGGAGACCCAGTACTTC. The whole variable domain, filled in from reference TRBV29-1 and TRBJ2-5, reads SAVISQKPSRDICQRGTSLTIQCQVDSQVTMMFWYRQQPGQSLTLIATANQGSEATYESGFVIDKFPISRPNLTFSTLTVSNMSPEDSSIYLCSASHASGRETQYFGPGTRLLVL.

The CDR3 nucleotides read TGTGCCACCAGTGGTGCAGGGGGCGCGGGGCAGCCCCAGCATTTT. This sequence encodes CATSGAGGAGQPQHF. The V call is TRBV24-1, the J call TRBJ1-5, with 8 positions matching TRBD1. The V segment lost 5 bases and the J segment 7 bases; nucleotides outside the gene matches: 9. This CDR3 has 15 residues. Germline values: CDR1 KGHDR, CDR2 SFDVKD.

The chain uses TRBV3-1 (or the pseudogene TRBV3-2) and TRBJ2-1; 10 bases map to TRBD2. The CDR3 has 15 amino acids. Germline CDR1 and CDR2: LGHDT and YNNKEL (reference sequence). Trimming took 6 bases from V and 7 from J; bases not matched to a gene: 9. As DNA, the CDR3 is TGTGCCAGCAGTCGAGCGGGAGGGCGGTGGAATGAGCAGTTCTTC. Amino acid sequence: CASSRAGGRWNEQFF.

The chain employs TRBV30 and TRBJ2-7, with D tentatively TRBD1 (6 bases). CDR3 size: 12 residues. Looked up from germline, CDR1 is GTSNPN and CDR2 is SVGIG (reference sequence). Trimming pared 6 bases from V and 3 bases from J, leaving 12 bases between. This CDR3 reads CACTDRNYEQYV. The CDR3 coding sequence is TGTGCCTGTACCGACAGGAACTACGAGCAGTACGTC.

V gene TRBV6-5 combines with J gene TRBJ1-5; D might be TRBD1 (5 bases). The V gene's germline CDR1 is MNHEY and CDR2 SVGAGI. Trimming left V 11 bases short and J 1 base short, with 18 bases between. The CDR3 extends over 15 amino acids. CDR3 nucleotide sequence: TGTGCCCCTCAGTCAGGGCGTCTGAGCAATCAGCCCCAGCATTTT. Translating gives CAPQSGRLSNQPQHF.

This chain connects TRBV5-4 to TRBJ2-5; 13 positions agree with TRBD2. Germline CDR1 SGHNT, CDR2 YYREEE (reference sequence). The CDR3 is 15 amino acids. V lost 0 bases and J lost 6; bases outside the gene matches: 2. The chain's CDR3 is CASSLELAGGKTQYF. In nucleotides, the CDR3 is TGTGCCAGCAGCTTGGAACTAGCGGGAGGGAAGACCCAGTACTTC.

This clone showed up just once. This chain links TRBV7-2 with TRBJ2-6, with 8 positions matching TRBD1. The CDR3 spans 17 residues. J gave up 4 bases and V 1 base, and 6 bases lay outside the gene matches. Germline V gene data show CDR1 as SGHTA and CDR2 as FQGNSA. The CDR3: CASSLGRTGSGANVLTF. DNA for the CDR3: TGTGCCAGCAGCTTAGGAAGGACAGGGTCCGGGGCCAACGTCCTGACTTTC. Based on the CDR3 plus reference TRBV7-2 and TRBJ2-6, the full variable domain is GAGVSQSPSNKVTEKGKDVELRCDPISGHTALYWYRQSLGQGLEFLIYFQGNSAPDKSGLPSDRFSAERTGGSVSTLTIQRTQQEDSAVYLCASSLGRTGSGANVLTFGAGSRLTVL.

V usage is TRBV6-5 and J usage is TRBJ1-2; no definite D call. V lost 7 bases to trimming and J lost 4 bases, with 13 bases between them. The germline gives CDR1 MNHEY, CDR2 SVGAGI. The CDR3 spans 13 residues. The CDR3 is CASTRGPVYGYTF. The CDR3 DNA follows: TGTGCCAGCACCCGCGGGCCGGTCTATGGCTACACCTTC.

DNA of the CDR3: TGTGCCAGCAGTCTCTCGCGACAGGGGGCCGATGAGCAGTTCTTC. This encodes CASSLSRQGADEQFF. The chain couples TRBV27 to TRBJ2-1, with 10 bases lining up with TRBD1. The CDR3 is 15 amino acids. V lost 5 bases to trimming and J lost 8 bases; unmatched junction nucleotides: 9. Germline V gene sequence: CDR1 MNHEY, CDR2 SMNVEV (reference sequence).

The chain is built from TRBV9 and TRBJ1-2; 8 bases align to TRBD1. The germline CDR1 and CDR2 sequences are SGDLS and YYNGEE. The CDR3 is 14 amino acids. V trimming: 6 bases; J trimming: 1 base; junction bases outside the gene matches: 5. The CDR3 bases are TGTGCCAGCACCCAGGGGGCCGGTAACTATGGCTACACCTTC. The encoded protein is CASTQGAGNYGYTF.

The rearrangement uses TRBV7-7 and TRBJ1-1; D remains unclear. V shed 5 bases and J shed 1 base, with 20 bases lying between them. Germline assignment: CDR1 SSHAT and CDR2 FNYEAQ (reference sequence). CDR3 length: 17 amino acids. DNA of the CDR3: TGTGCCAGCAGCCCCGCCGGGGAAGGAGGATGGAACACTGAAGCTTTCTTT. It translates to CASSPAGEGGWNTEAFF.

V is TRBV7-2 and J is TRBJ2-1; 9 nucleotides line up with TRBD2. This CDR3 is built from 18 residues. Looked up from germline, CDR1 is SGHTA and CDR2 is FQGNSA. The J segment lost 3 bases and the V segment lost 4 bases, leaving 13 bases of the junction unmatched. In DNA form, the CDR3 reads TGTGCCAGCAGCTCCGGGACTAGCATGATCGGGATCTACAATGAGCAGTTCTTC. This codes for CASSSGTSMIGIYNEQFF.

A few counts support this clone. The chain combines TRBV6-5 with TRBJ2-2, with 9 nucleotides matching TRBD2. This CDR3 is built from 15 residues. CDR1 MNHEY and CDR2 SVGAGI come from the germline V gene. J gave up 1 base and V 5 bases, and 2 bases lay outside the gene matches. CDR3 in amino acids: CASSNSGGNTGELFF. CDR3 in DNA: TGTGCCAGCAGTAATAGCGGGGGGAACACCGGGGAGCTGTTTTTT.

Only one count was recorded for this clone. V usage is TRBV11-3 and J usage is TRBJ1-2, with D unclear. This CDR3 is built from 12 residues. From germline, CDR1 is SGHNT and CDR2 YENEEA. The V and J ends lost 2 bases and 2 bases respectively, with 3 bases between them. The CDR3 bases are TGTGCCAGCAGCTTACAGAACTATGGCTACACCTTC. As protein: CASSLQNYGYTF.

The CDR3 spells CASSFRPGQPQHF. The CDR3 nucleotides read TGTGCCAGCAGCTTCAGGCCCGGACAGCCCCAGCATTTT. V usage is TRBV5-5 and J usage is TRBJ1-5; D is unclear. The germline V gene encodes CDR1 SGHKS and CDR2 YYEKEE (reference sequence). The CDR3 length is 13 residues. Trimming took 2 bases from V and 7 from J, leaving 10 bases between them.

This clone was counted once. The chain carries TRBV29-1 and TRBJ1-6; the D gene is possibly TRBD1 (5 bases). The V and J ends lost 5 bases and 0 bases respectively, with 5 bases between them. The CDR3 has 13 amino acids. Germline loops: CDR1 SQVTM, CDR2 ANQGSEA. This CDR3 is CSVQGSYNSPLHF. The CDR3 region has the DNA TGCAGCGTTCAGGGCTCCTATAATTCACCCCTCCACTTT.

The chain has TRBV5-4 and TRBJ1-2; weak D call: TRBD1 (6 bases). Trimming took 2 bases from V and 0 from J, leaving 8 bases between them. The CDR3 runs to 14 residues. CDR1 is SGHNT, CDR2 YYREEE, per germline (reference sequence). CDR3 residues: CASSLQGSNYGYTF. The CDR3 DNA reads TGTGCCAGCAGCTTACAGGGTTCTAACTATGGCTACACCTTC. Combining the CDR3 with reference TRBV5-4 and TRBJ1-2 gives the whole variable domain ETGVTQSPTHLIKTRGQQVTLRCSSQSGHNTVSWYQQALGQGPQFIFQYYREEENGRGNFPPRFSGLQFPNYSSELNVNALELDDSALYLCASSLQGSNYGYTFGSGTRLTVV.

This sequence joins TRBV6-6 and TRBJ2-7; 7 bases line up with TRBD2. The CDR3 has 14 amino acids. Per the germline V gene, CDR1 is MNHNY and CDR2 is SVGAGI (reference sequence). J lost 3 bases, V lost 2 bases, and 4 bases had no gene match. CDR3 nucleotide sequence: TGTGCCAGCAGTTACGGCGGGAGAAACTACGAGCAGTACGTC. Its translation: CASSYGGRNYEQYV.